Listed here are 23 T cell receptor beta chains from one sample, sequenced in a study of CD8 T cells in Susac syndrome (dated by TCRdb to the late 2010s). The method behind the library was the immunoSEQ multiplex PCR assay. RNA was extracted using the RNeasy kit, and roughly 0.45 to 1 microgram was reverse transcribed with random hexamers. TCRdb reran the public reads through fastp at Q25 and MiXCR, keeping productive beta chains. Records with the same CDR3 protein are collapsed into one entry carrying the most frequent genes and DNA. This sample gives roughly 70,000 distinct CDR3 sequences in total; 96% of them show up just once. The biggest ten clones account for 0.095% to 0.12% of the sample. Sequencing input: CD4+ T cells from PBMCs. All receptors derive from a human donor with multiple sclerosis.

The gene calls are TRBV7-9 and TRBJ1-6, with TRBD1 identical over 8 bases. The CDR3 is 15 residues long. The junction had 9 bases not matched to a gene; V was cut back by 6 bases and J by 8 bases. Germline loops: CDR1 SEHNR, CDR2 FQNEAQ (reference sequence). CDR3 nucleotides: TGTGCCAGCAGGGGGTTTGGACAGGGCCATTCACCCCTCCACTTT. Protein sequence: CASRGFGQGHSPLHF.

The chain carries TRBV4-2 and TRBJ2-1; no firm D call. The V end lost 8 bases, the J end lost 6 bases, and 14 bases lay between the germline ends. The germline CDR1 and CDR2 sequences are LGHNA and YNFKEQ. The CDR3 length is 13 residues. In DNA form, the CDR3 reads TGTGCCAGCGGCGCTCTGGGGATCAATGAGCAGTTCTTC. It encodes CASGALGINEQFF.

The chain joins TRBV29-1 to TRBJ2-2, with TRBD1 matching over 8 bases. Germline assignment: CDR1 SQVTM and CDR2 ANQGSEA. Trimming cost V 7 bases and J 2 bases; bases outside gene matches: 3. The CDR3 covers 13 residues. The CDR3 region is CSADRGNTGELFF. CDR3 bases: TGCAGCGCCGACAGGGGCAACACCGGGGAGCTGTTTTTT.

This clonotype was detected only once. The chain recombines TRBV7-8 with TRBJ2-7, with 10 bases that match TRBD1. The V gene's germline CDR1 is SGHVS and CDR2 FQNEAQ. The CDR3 is 14 residues long. V trimming: 6 bases; J trimming: 5 bases; junction bases outside the gene matches: 7. CDR3 bases: TGTGCCAGCAGAGCCGGGACAGGGGAGAACGAGCAGTACTTC. It encodes CASRAGTGENEQYF.

This chain links TRBV20-1 with TRBJ1-1; TRBD1 is a possible D gene (5 bases). Germline lookup yields CDR1 DFQATT and CDR2 SNEGSKA (reference sequence). V was cut by 6 bases and J by 1 base, with 18 bases left in between. The CDR3 consists of 15 residues. For the CDR3, the DNA is TGCAGTGCCCCCGACTCTCGGGGCAGGAACACTGAAGCTTTCTTT. Amino acids: CSAPDSRGRNTEAFF.

This chain connects TRBV5-1 to TRBJ1-1; the D is unclear. Germline V gene data show CDR1 as SGHRS and CDR2 as YFSETQ. The CDR3 runs 14 residues. Deletions cut 2 bases from V and 5 bases from J, with 13 bases between. In DNA form, the CDR3 reads TGCGCCAGCAGCTTTGACGGCGGGCGGACTGAAGCTTTCTTT. This gives the protein CASSFDGGRTEAFF.

This chain joins TRBV12-3 or TRBV12-4 and TRBJ2-7; TRBD1 or TRBD2 may be the D gene (5 bases each). Between the trimmed V and J ends, which lost 6 bases and 5 bases, there was a span of 26 bases. The CDR3 is made up of 17 amino acids. This CDR3 is CASSHKELGDLGHEQYF. CDR3 nucleotides: TGTGCCAGCAGCCATAAGGAGCTCGGGGACCTGGGCCACGAGCAGTACTTC.

The chain links TRBV20-1 to TRBJ2-4; D is ambiguous. The CDR3 covers 16 residues. The V end was cut by 2 bases, the J end by 0 bases, with 14 bases between. In germline, CDR1 is DFQATT, CDR2 SNEGSKA (reference sequence). The CDR3 DNA follows: TGCAGTGCTAGAATCCGGGCCCTTGTAGCCAAAAACATTCAGTACTTC. Residues: CSARIRALVAKNIQYF.

V usage is TRBV12-3 or TRBV12-4 and J usage is TRBJ1-2, with D perhaps TRBD1 (6 bases). This CDR3 comprises 14 residues. Trimming removed 7 bases at V and 5 bases at J, with 17 bases between. CDR3 region: CASTVRTARYGYTF. The CDR3 coding sequence is TGTGCCAGCACCGTTCGGACAGCTCGTTATGGCTACACCTTC.

DNA for the CDR3: TGTGCCAGCAGCTTAGAGACAGGGAATATGAACACTGAAGCTTTCTTT. It yields the protein CASSLETGNMNTEAFF. The chain combines TRBV11-1 with TRBJ1-1; 7 bases align to TRBD1. This CDR3 spans 16 amino acids. Trimming cost V 1 base and J 0 bases; bases outside gene matches: 5. Germline assignment: CDR1 SGHAT and CDR2 FQDESV (reference sequence). Based on the CDR3 plus reference TRBV11-1 and TRBJ1-1, the full variable domain is EAEVAQSPRYKITEKSQAVAFWCDPISGHATLYWYRQILGQGPELLVQFQDESVVDDSQLPKDRFSAERLKGVDSTLKIQPAELGDSAMYLCASSLETGNMNTEAFFGQGTRLTVV.

In nucleotides, the CDR3 is TGTGCCAGCAGCCAGACTAGCGGGGGGGCTTCCTACGAGCAGTACTTC. Its protein product is CASSQTSGGASYEQYF. The chain recombines TRBV4-2 with TRBJ2-7, with 14 bases aligning to TRBD2. Trimming removed 3 bases from V and 1 base from J; junction bases left unmatched: 2. Germline-derived CDR1 and CDR2 are LGHNA and YNFKEQ. The CDR3 runs to 16 residues.

This clonotype was seen only once. This chain connects TRBV29-1 to TRBJ1-4; perhaps TRBD1 as D (5 bases). The CDR3 is 13 residues long. Between the trimmed V and J ends, which lost 4 bases and 8 bases, there was a span of 14 bases. Germline V gives CDR1 SQVTM, CDR2 ANQGSEA. The CDR3 region has the DNA TGCAGCGTTGGAAGAGGGGTTCAGGAAAAACTGTTTTTT. It codes for CSVGRGVQEKLFF. Looking up the rest from reference TRBV29-1 and TRBJ1-4 gives the full variable domain: SAVISQKPSRDICQRGTSLTIQCQVDSQVTMMFWYRQQPGQSLTLIATANQGSEATYESGFVIDKFPISRPNLTFSTLTVSNMSPEDSSIYLCSVGRGVQEKLFFGSGTQLSVL.

The J gene is TRBJ1-2, the V gene TRBV5-1; 10 bases align to TRBD1. The CDR3 contains 16 residues. The trim removed 0 bases at V and 6 bases at J, leaving 8 bases unmatched. Germline V gene lookup returns CDR1 SGHRS and CDR2 YFSETQ. This CDR3 reads CASSLEAGQGGHGYTF. The CDR3 bases are TGCGCCAGCAGCTTGGAAGCAGGACAGGGGGGACATGGCTACACCTTC.

The chain carries TRBV20-1 and TRBJ2-7; D remains unclear. From germline, CDR1 is DFQATT and CDR2 SNEGSKA (reference sequence). The CDR3 length is 15 residues. V was shortened by 1 base and J by 3 bases, with 16 bases between the two germline ends. The chain's CDR3 is CSARVTPGPYYEQYF. CDR3 sequence (DNA): TGCAGTGCTAGAGTTACTCCGGGCCCTTACTACGAGCAGTACTTC.

Written as DNA, the CDR3 is TGTGCCAGCAGCTTGATTAGGGGGGCAGATACGCAGTATTTT. As protein: CASSLIRGADTQYF. The chain has TRBV7-2 and TRBJ2-3, with D possibly called TRBD1 or TRBD2 (6 bases each). The CDR3 extends over 14 amino acids. Germline loops: CDR1 SGHTA, CDR2 FQGNSA. V gave up 3 bases and J gave up 4 bases, with 11 bases separating them.

The chain employs TRBV6-2 or TRBV6-3 and TRBJ2-1; 11 nucleotides line up with TRBD2. This CDR3 has 15 residues. The V gene's germline CDR1 is MNHEY and CDR2 SVGEGT. The V and J ends lost 5 bases and 12 bases, in that order; junction bases with no gene match: 12. DNA of the CDR3: TGTGCCAGCAGTCCGACTAGCGGGGTCAATGAAGGGCAGTTCTTC. Translating gives CASSPTSGVNEGQFF.

The V and J genes are TRBV15 and TRBJ2-5; the D is unclear. The CDR3 is made up of 13 amino acids. From germline, CDR1 is LNHNV and CDR2 YYDKDF (reference sequence). V dropped 1 base and J dropped 3 bases, with 6 bases sitting between them. The CDR3 DNA sequence: TGTGCCACCAGCAGAGCCGGAAAAGAGACCCAGTACTTC. This sequence encodes CATSRAGKETQYF.

The rearrangement links TRBV6-5 to TRBJ2-7; D may be TRBD1 (5 bases). Germline lookup yields CDR1 MNHEY and CDR2 SVGAGI. The CDR3 extends over 14 amino acids. Trimming cost V 0 bases and J 3 bases, with 9 bases left between them. The CDR3 DNA follows: TGTGCCAGCAGTTACTCTTCAGGGAACTACGAGCAGTACTTC. Amino acid sequence: CASSYSSGNYEQYF.

This clonotype was observed a few times. This chain links TRBV30 with TRBJ1-1; D gene unclear. V lost 0 bases, J lost 5 bases, and 13 bases lay in between. Germline CDR1 is GTSNPN and CDR2 is SVGIG (reference sequence). The CDR3 is 14 residues long. Written as DNA, the CDR3 is TGTGCCTGGAGTGTCATCGGTGGGGAAACTGAAGCTTTCTTT. This encodes CAWSVIGGETEAFF.

The chain combines TRBV2 with TRBJ2-2, with D unresolved. Germline V gene sequence: CDR1 SNHLY, CDR2 FYNNEI. The CDR3 runs to 15 residues. The ends were cut back, 4 bases at V and 3 bases at J, with 12 bases in the middle. The CDR3 is CASSVVTTDTGELFF. As DNA, the CDR3 is TGTGCCAGCAGTGTTGTTACAACGGACACCGGGGAGCTGTTTTTT.

The chain joins TRBV7-2 to TRBJ1-1, with a weak D call TRBD1 (5 bases). Trimming stripped 5 bases from V and 0 bases from J, with 13 bases between. CDR3 size: 15 residues. Germline assignment: CDR1 SGHTA and CDR2 FQGNSA. The CDR3 nucleotides read TGTGCCAGCAGCGTACGGGGGAGGATGAACACTGAAGCTTTCTTT. Its translation is CASSVRGRMNTEAFF.

The gene calls are TRBV30 and TRBJ2-7; D gene uncertain. This CDR3 spans 14 amino acids. Per germline, CDR1 GTSNPN and CDR2 SVGIG (reference sequence). Trimming shortened V by 2 bases and J by 5 bases, and 16 bases separated the two germline ends. CDR3: CAWSPGLERHEQYF. The DNA for the CDR3 is TGTGCCTGGAGTCCGGGTCTTGAACGCCACGAGCAGTACTTC.

The chain has TRBV29-1 and TRBJ2-7; 8 bases fit TRBD1. Germline-derived CDR1 and CDR2 are SQVTM and ANQGSEA. V was pared by 6 bases and J by 0 bases, with 13 bases of the junction left unmatched. The CDR3 has 16 amino acids. In DNA, the CDR3 is TGCAGCGTAGCCCACAGGGGGAGTGCTACCTCCTACGAGCAGTACTTC. Amino acids: CSVAHRGSATSYEQYF.